The clone carrying this T cell receptor beta chain was observed once. What it recognizes is unknown. The data were obtained in a study of shared clonotypes between healthy human individuals. Study-level findings and limits: When naive CD4 clonotypes were compared across several donors, approximately 4.9% were shared.

Sorted-subset replicate PCR reactions contained 200 ng DNA, corresponding to approximately 30,000 T cell genomes. Sequenced by immunoSEQ multiplex PCR; TCRdb stores in-frame clones only, minus some. The sample has more than 400,000 clones; about 96% are singletons. V was pared by 1 base and J by 6 bases, with 13 bases between. CDR3 size: 14 residues. Germline assignment: CDR1 KGHSH and CDR2 LQKENI. This receptor was obtained from a woman aged 25 to 39 in good health. The sequenced sample was naive CD4+ T cells sorted from blood. Documented subset: CD45RA+ positively selected. The V gene is TRBV18, the J gene TRBJ2-7, with D uncertain. The CDR3 region has the DNA TGTGCCAGCTCACCACGGTCCGATATGGCCGAGCAGTACTTC. The encoded protein is CASSPRSDMAEQYF.